The 26 T cell receptor beta chains below come from one sample, sequenced in a study of cytomegalovirus exposure and HLA in healthy donors. 13 Jbeta primers and 60 Vbeta primers were used for the PCR. Measured with immunoSEQ multiplex PCR; TCRdb has only the in-frame clones, and not every one. The repertoire has approximately 110,000 clones, roughly 80% of them found once; the top ten carry roughly a fifth. Input material: PBMCs. These receptors came from a young man in good health and CMV-seropositive.

This clone was observed once. This sequence joins TRBV12-5 and TRBJ2-3; 7 bases fit TRBD2. This CDR3 is built from 18 residues. Germline CDR1 LGHNT, CDR2 FRNRAP. V dropped 2 bases and J dropped 4; count of bases not matched to a gene: 15. The CDR3 protein is CASGLLLNGAGDADTQYF. CDR3 nucleotide sequence: TGTGCTAGTGGTTTGCTCTTAAACGGGGCGGGAGACGCAGATACGCAGTATTTT.

This chain connects TRBV28 to TRBJ2-5; weak D call: TRBD2 (6 bases). V was clipped by 6 bases and J by 2 bases, with 16 bases between them. This CDR3 comprises 15 residues. CDR1 MDHEN and CDR2 SYDVKM come from the germline V gene. DNA for the CDR3: TGTGCCAGCAGCCTGGGGGGTGGAGGACAAGAGACCCAGTACTTC. Protein product: CASSLGGGGQETQYF. The full variable domain, rest sourced from reference TRBV28 and TRBJ2-5, is DVKVTQSSRYLVKRTGEKVFLECVQDMDHENMFWYRQDPGLGLRLIYFSYDVKMKEKGDIPEGYSVSREKKERFSLILESASTNQTSMYLCASSLGGGGQETQYFGPGTRLLVL.

V is TRBV6-1 and J is TRBJ2-7; D possibly corresponds to TRBD1 (7 bases). Germline CDR1 reads MNHNS; CDR2 reads SASEGT. V lost 4 bases to trimming and J lost 3 bases, with 16 bases between them. The CDR3 contains 15 residues. The CDR3 DNA is TGTGCCAGCAGTGGCGGAGGGGGCCTGTTCTACGAGCAGTACGTC. It specifies CASSGGGGLFYEQYV.

This rearrangement joins TRBV2 to TRBJ2-1; TRBD2 matches 11 bases. Germline trimming cut 8 bases from V and 4 bases from J; bases unmatched to any gene: 1. Germline V gene lookup returns CDR1 SNHLY and CDR2 FYNNEI. The CDR3 covers 13 residues. The CDR3 spells CASGTSGYNEQFF. CDR3 DNA sequence: TGTGCCAGCGGGACTAGCGGTTACAATGAGCAGTTCTTC.

J is TRBJ2-1 and V is TRBV19; 10 bases align to TRBD2. Germline V gives CDR1 LNHDA, CDR2 SQIVND (reference sequence). The CDR3 runs 15 residues. J gave up 5 bases and V 4 bases, and 5 bases lay outside the gene matches. The DNA for the CDR3 is TGTGCCAGTAGTACTAGGACTAGCGGAAACAATGAGCAGTTCTTC. Translation gives CASSTRTSGNNEQFF.

The chain couples TRBV9 to TRBJ1-2; D may be TRBD1 (6 bases). The germline V gene has CDR1 SGDLS and CDR2 YYNGEE. Trimming removed 2 bases from V and 2 bases from J, with 7 bases in between. The CDR3 has 13 residues. The CDR3: CASSVTGNYGYTF. DNA of the CDR3: TGTGCCAGCAGCGTTACAGGGAACTATGGCTACACCTTC.

The chain combines TRBV11-2 with TRBJ2-5; 10 bases match TRBD1. V dropped 6 bases and J dropped 4; count of bases not matched to a gene: 8. CDR1 is SGHAT and CDR2 is FQNNGV in the germline V gene. The CDR3 loop spans 15 amino acids. For the CDR3, the DNA is TGTGCCAGCAGTCCGGGGACAGGGGTGGTAGAGACCCAGTACTTC. It specifies CASSPGTGVVETQYF.

This clone was seen more than once but under ten times. The chain combines TRBV5-6 with TRBJ2-7; the match to TRBD2 covers 7 bases. Losses at the gene ends were 2 bases for V and 5 bases for J; bases not matched to a gene: 7. CDR1 SGHDT and CDR2 YYEEEE come from the germline V gene. This CDR3 is 14 amino acids long. The CDR3, as DNA: TGTGCCAGCAGCTTCGGGGGGTCCGTACACGAGCAGTACTTC. The encoded protein is CASSFGGSVHEQYF.

V usage is TRBV5-1 and J usage is TRBJ2-7; maybe TRBD1 (5 bases). The CDR3 length is 13 residues. Germline V gene data show CDR1 as SGHRS and CDR2 as YFSETQ. Deletions cut 1 base from V and 7 bases from J, with 12 bases between. The CDR3: CASSLTAGREQYF. The CDR3 DNA reads as TGCGCCAGCAGCTTGACGGCAGGGCGGGAGCAGTACTTC.

This chain uses TRBV18 with TRBJ1-5; D possibly corresponds to TRBD1 (6 bases). The length of the CDR3 is 17 residues. Germline V gene data show CDR1 as KGHSH and CDR2 as LQKENI. Trimming left V 4 bases short and J 4 bases short, with 20 bases between. The CDR3: CASSLSLTGGINQPQHF. The CDR3, as DNA: TGTGCCAGCTCACTCTCCCTGACAGGTGGGATTAATCAGCCCCAGCATTTT.

The rearrangement links TRBV7-9 to TRBJ1-5; D uncertain. The CDR3 totals 12 residues. V gave up 6 bases and J gave up 2 bases, with 5 bases separating them. CDR1 and CDR2 from the germline V gene are SEHNR and FQNEAQ (reference sequence). CDR3 nucleotide sequence: TGTGCCAGCAGGAGTGGCAATCAGCCCCAGCATTTT. It codes for CASRSGNQPQHF.

This clone was seen once. V usage is TRBV4-1 and J usage is TRBJ1-1, with 7 bases lining up with TRBD1. The germline V gene has CDR1 MGHRA and CDR2 YSYEKL. The CDR3 totals 18 residues. V lost 0 bases and J lost 7; bases outside the gene matches: 17. The DNA for the CDR3 is TGCGCCAGCAGCCAAGACCTTGGAAGTAGGGGGCAATGGGGTGAAGCTTTCTTT. Translating it yields CASSQDLGSRGQWGEAFF.

This rearrangement joins TRBV5-1 to TRBJ2-1; D might be TRBD2 (5 bases). Trimming cost V 0 bases and J 8 bases, with 12 bases left between them. Germline V gene lookup returns CDR1 SGHRS and CDR2 YFSETQ. The length of the CDR3 is 14 residues. The chain's CDR3 is CASSLELGVDEQFF. The CDR3 nucleotides read TGCGCCAGCAGCTTGGAGTTGGGAGTGGATGAGCAGTTCTTC.

The chain couples TRBV29-1 to TRBJ2-1; 10 nucleotides match TRBD1. This CDR3 has 15 residues. Germline V gene data show CDR1 as SQVTM and CDR2 as ANQGSEA. Trimming at V came to 3 bases and at J to 4 bases, leaving 6 bases not matched to a gene. CDR3 in amino acids: CSVDGRTGGYNEQFF. In nucleotides, the CDR3 is TGCAGCGTTGATGGGAGGACAGGGGGTTACAATGAGCAGTTCTTC.

The chain employs TRBV5-1 and TRBJ2-5; 8 nucleotides align to TRBD1. The CDR3 runs to 15 residues. V lost 4 bases to trimming and J lost 5 bases; unmatched junction nucleotides: 10. Looked up from germline, CDR1 is SGHRS and CDR2 is YFSETQ. Here the CDR3 DNA reads TGCGCCAGCAGCCGCCAGGGGGCGATAGGGGAGACCCAGTACTTC. Translated, it gives CASSRQGAIGETQYF. Combining the CDR3 with reference TRBV5-1 and TRBJ2-5 gives the whole variable domain KAGVTQTPRYLIKTRGQQVTLSCSPISGHRSVSWYQQTPGQGLQFLFEYFSETQRNKGNFPGRFSGRQFSNSRSEMNVSTLELGDSALYLCASSRQGAIGETQYFGPGTRLLVL.

On this clone itself: Different DNA sequences within this sample yield the same CDR3. J is TRBJ2-7 and V is TRBV5-4, with a possible D match to TRBD2 (5 bases). The CDR3 is made up of 14 amino acids. Germline loops: CDR1 SGHNT, CDR2 YYREEE (reference sequence). V was trimmed by 0 bases and J by 2 bases, leaving 9 bases between them. The chain's CDR3 is CASSLGGRTYEQYV. The CDR3 DNA sequence: TGTGCCAGCAGCTTGGGAGGGAGAACCTACGAGCAGTACGTC.

The chain employs TRBV10-3 and TRBJ2-1; TRBD2 is a possible D gene (6 bases). CDR1 is ENHRY, CDR2 SYGVKD, per germline. The CDR3 covers 13 residues. Deletions cut 7 bases from V and 4 bases from J, with 11 bases between. The CDR3 DNA is TGTGCCATCACGCGGGGTGTTTACAATGAGCAGTTCTTC. Its protein is CAITRGVYNEQFF.

This chain connects TRBV19 to TRBJ2-6, with 13 bases fitting TRBD2. CDR1 is LNHDA and CDR2 is SQIVND in the germline V gene (reference sequence). V gave up 6 bases and J gave up 4 bases; unmatched junction bases: 3. CDR3 length: 16 amino acids. The CDR3 protein is CASSRLAGGGANVLTF. The CDR3 DNA follows: TGTGCCAGTAGCAGACTAGCGGGAGGCGGGGCCAACGTCCTGACTTTC.

V usage is TRBV9 and J usage is TRBJ2-7; perhaps TRBD1 as D (5 bases). Germline CDR1 and CDR2: SGDLS and YYNGEE. This CDR3 is 12 amino acids long. Trimming took 4 bases from V and 4 from J, leaving 9 bases between them. CDR3 residues: CASSQTDYEQYF. The CDR3 DNA is TGTGCCAGCAGCCAGACAGATTACGAGCAGTACTTC. The full variable domain, completed using reference TRBV9 and TRBJ2-7, is DSGVTQTPKHLITATGQRVTLRCSPRSGDLSVYWYQQSLDQGLQFLIQYYNGEERAKGNILERFSAQQFPDLHSELNLSSLELGDSALYFCASSQTDYEQYFGPGTRLTVT.

This chain connects TRBV15 to TRBJ1-3; TRBD1 agrees at 8 bases. There are 16 residues in the CDR3. Germline-derived CDR1 and CDR2 are LNHNV and YYDKDF (reference sequence). The trim removed 0 bases at V and 3 bases at J, leaving 4 bases unmatched. CDR3 nucleotide sequence: TGTGCCACCAGCAGAGAAAAGACAGGGGATGGAAACACCATATATTTT. Amino acids: CATSREKTGDGNTIYF.

The chain uses TRBV13 and TRBJ1-4, with D hard to call. This CDR3 contains 15 residues. Germline V CDR1 and CDR2: PRHDT, FYEKMQ (reference sequence). V lost 5 bases to trimming and J lost 8 bases, with 18 bases between them. In DNA form, the CDR3 reads TGTGCCAGCAGCCCACCAGAAACAGATACAGAAAAACTGTTTTTT. This gives the protein CASSPPETDTEKLFF.

As DNA, the CDR3 is TGTGCCTGGAGTTCCCGGACAGGGGTCAGCGGCTACACCTTC. Residues: CAWSSRTGVSGYTF. This chain uses TRBV30 with TRBJ1-2; 9 bases align to TRBD1. Germline trimming cut 2 bases from V and 8 bases from J; bases unmatched to any gene: 9. The CDR3 is made up of 14 amino acids. Germline CDR1 is GTSNPN and CDR2 is SVGIG (reference sequence). Full variable domain (remainder filled in from reference TRBV30 and TRBJ1-2): SQTIHQWPATLVQPVGSPLSLECTVEGTSNPNLYWYRQAAGRGLQLLFYSVGIGQISSEVPQNLSASRPQDRQFILSSKKLLLSDSGFYLCAWSSRTGVSGYTFGSGTRLTVV.

Points on this clone: Other nucleotide sequences in the sample specify the same CDR3. The gene calls are TRBV6-4 and TRBJ2-1, with 11 nucleotides matching TRBD2. J lost 4 bases, V lost 6 bases, and 2 bases had no gene match. The CDR3 length is 14 residues. Germline V gene data show CDR1 as MRHNA and CDR2 as SNTAGT. In DNA form, the CDR3 reads TGTGCCAGCAGCAGACTAGCGGGATACAATGAGCAGTTCTTC. Its protein product is CASSRLAGYNEQFF.

V is TRBV5-3 and J is TRBJ2-1; 8 bases line up with TRBD2. TRBV5-3 is flagged as an ORF with uncertain function. The V segment lost 0 bases and the J segment 7 bases; nucleotides outside the gene matches: 9. The CDR3 extends over 16 amino acids. This chain's CDR3 is CARSLECGRLGNEQFF. CDR3 nucleotide sequence: TGTGCCAGAAGCTTGGAATGCGGGAGGTTAGGAAATGAGCAGTTCTTC.

The V call is TRBV9, the J call TRBJ2-3; D unclear. CDR3 length: 14 residues. V lost 0 bases and J lost 0, with 5 bases in between. Germline loops: CDR1 SGDLS, CDR2 YYNGEE. The CDR3 DNA reads TGTGCCAGCAGCGTAGCATCCAGCACAGATACGCAGTATTTT. It codes for CASSVASSTDTQYF.

The CDR3 loop reads CASSQLAASYNEQFF. The CDR3 DNA follows: TGCGCCAGCAGCCAACTAGCGGCATCTTACAATGAGCAGTTCTTC. J is TRBJ2-1 and V is TRBV4-1; 7 bases fit TRBD2. Germline assignment: CDR1 MGHRA and CDR2 YSYEKL. CDR3 length: 15 residues. After removal of 2 bases from V and 4 bases from J, the junction contained 5 bases not matched to a gene.